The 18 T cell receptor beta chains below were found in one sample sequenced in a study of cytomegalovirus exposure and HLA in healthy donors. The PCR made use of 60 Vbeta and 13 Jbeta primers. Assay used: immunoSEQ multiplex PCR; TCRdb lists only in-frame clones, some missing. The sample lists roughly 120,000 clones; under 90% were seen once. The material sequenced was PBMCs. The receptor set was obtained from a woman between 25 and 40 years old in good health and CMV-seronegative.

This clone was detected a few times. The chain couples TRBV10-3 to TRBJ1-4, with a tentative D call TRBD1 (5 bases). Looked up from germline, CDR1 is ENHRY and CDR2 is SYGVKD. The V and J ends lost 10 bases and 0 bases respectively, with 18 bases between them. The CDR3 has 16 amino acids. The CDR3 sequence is CASRGREGATNEKLFF. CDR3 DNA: TGTGCCAGCCGGGGGAGGGAAGGGGCAACTAATGAAAAACTGTTTTTT.

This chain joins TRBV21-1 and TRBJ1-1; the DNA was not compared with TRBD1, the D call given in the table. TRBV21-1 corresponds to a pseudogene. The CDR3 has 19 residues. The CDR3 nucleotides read TGTGCCAGCAGCAAAGTCCCGGGACAGGGTAAGTTTAGGAACACTGAAGCTTTCTTT. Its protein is CASSKVPGQGKFRNTEAFF.

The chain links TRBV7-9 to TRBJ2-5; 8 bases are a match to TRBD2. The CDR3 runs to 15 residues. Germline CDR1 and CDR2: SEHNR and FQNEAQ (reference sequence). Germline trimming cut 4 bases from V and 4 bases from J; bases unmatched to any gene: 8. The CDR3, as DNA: TGTGCCAGCAGCTCGTTCGGGGGGGACGGAGAGACCCAGTACTTC. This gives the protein CASSSFGGDGETQYF.

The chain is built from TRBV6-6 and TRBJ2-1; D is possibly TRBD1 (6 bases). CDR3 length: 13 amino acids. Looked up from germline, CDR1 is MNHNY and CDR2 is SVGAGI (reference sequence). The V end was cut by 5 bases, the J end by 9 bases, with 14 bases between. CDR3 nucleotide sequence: TGTGCCAGCAGTACGAGACAGGACGGTGAGCAGTTCTTC. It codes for CASSTRQDGEQFF.

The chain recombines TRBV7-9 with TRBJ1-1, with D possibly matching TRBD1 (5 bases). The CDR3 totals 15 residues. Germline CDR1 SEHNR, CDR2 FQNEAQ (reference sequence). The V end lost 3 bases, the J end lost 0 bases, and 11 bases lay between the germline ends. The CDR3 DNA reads TGTGCCAGCAGCTTGGGGCAGGGAATGAACACTGAAGCTTTCTTT. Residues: CASSLGQGMNTEAFF.

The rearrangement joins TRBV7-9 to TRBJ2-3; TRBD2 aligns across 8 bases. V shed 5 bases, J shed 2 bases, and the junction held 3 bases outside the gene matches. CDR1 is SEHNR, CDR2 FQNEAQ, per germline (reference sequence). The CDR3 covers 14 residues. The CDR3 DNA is TGTGCCAGCAGCCCCGGGGGGGCCACAGATACGCAGTATTTT. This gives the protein CASSPGGATDTQYF.

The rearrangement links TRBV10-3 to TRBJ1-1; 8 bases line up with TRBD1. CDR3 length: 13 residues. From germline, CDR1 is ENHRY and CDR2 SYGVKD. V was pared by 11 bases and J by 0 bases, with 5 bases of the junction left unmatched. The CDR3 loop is CAVRQGLNTEAFF. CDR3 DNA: TGTGCCGTAAGACAGGGGCTGAACACTGAAGCTTTCTTT.

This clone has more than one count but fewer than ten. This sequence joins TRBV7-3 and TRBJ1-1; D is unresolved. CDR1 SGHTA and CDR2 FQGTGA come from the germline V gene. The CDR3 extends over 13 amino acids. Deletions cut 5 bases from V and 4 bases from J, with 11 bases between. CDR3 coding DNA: TGTGCCAGCAGCCCCCAGTCGGGCACTGAAGCTTTCTTT. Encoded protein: CASSPQSGTEAFF.

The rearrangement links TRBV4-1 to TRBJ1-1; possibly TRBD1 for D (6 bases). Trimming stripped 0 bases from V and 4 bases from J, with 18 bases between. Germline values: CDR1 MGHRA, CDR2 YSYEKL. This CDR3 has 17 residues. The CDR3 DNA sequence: TGCGCCAGCAGCCAAGATACTCCTGGACAGCCTATCACTGAAGCTTTCTTT. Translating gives CASSQDTPGQPITEAFF.

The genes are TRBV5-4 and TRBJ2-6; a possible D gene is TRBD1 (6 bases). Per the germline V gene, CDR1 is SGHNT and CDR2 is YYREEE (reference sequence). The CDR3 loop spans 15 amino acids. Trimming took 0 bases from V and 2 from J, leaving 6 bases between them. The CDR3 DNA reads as TGTGCCAGCAGCTTGGACAGGGCTGGGGCCAACGTCCTGACTTTC. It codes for CASSLDRAGANVLTF.

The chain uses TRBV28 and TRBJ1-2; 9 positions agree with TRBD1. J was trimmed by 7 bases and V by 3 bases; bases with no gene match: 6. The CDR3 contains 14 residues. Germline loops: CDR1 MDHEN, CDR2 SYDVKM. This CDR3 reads CASSLGGQGSGYTF. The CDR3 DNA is TGTGCCAGCAGTTTGGGGGGACAGGGAAGTGGCTACACCTTC.

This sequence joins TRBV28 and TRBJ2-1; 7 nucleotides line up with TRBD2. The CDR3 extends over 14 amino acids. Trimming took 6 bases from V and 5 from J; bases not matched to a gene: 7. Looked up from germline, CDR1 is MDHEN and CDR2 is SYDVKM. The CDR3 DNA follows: TGTGCCAGCAGCCTGGGAGGGCCCCACAATGAGCAGTTCTTC. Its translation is CASSLGGPHNEQFF.

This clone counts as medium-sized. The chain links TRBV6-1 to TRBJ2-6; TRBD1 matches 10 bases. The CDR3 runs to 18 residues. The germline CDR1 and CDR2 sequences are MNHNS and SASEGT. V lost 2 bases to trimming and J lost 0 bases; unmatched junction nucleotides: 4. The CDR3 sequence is CASSESGQGYSGANVLTF. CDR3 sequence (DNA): TGTGCCAGCAGTGAATCGGGACAGGGGTACTCTGGGGCCAACGTCCTGACTTTC.

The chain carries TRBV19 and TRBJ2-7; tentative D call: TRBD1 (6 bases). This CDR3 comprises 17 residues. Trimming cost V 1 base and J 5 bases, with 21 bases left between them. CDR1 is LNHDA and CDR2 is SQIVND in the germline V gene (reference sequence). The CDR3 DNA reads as TGTGCCAGTAGTATAGCAATACTGGACAGTTCGGTCCACGAGCAGTACTTC. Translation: CASSIAILDSSVHEQYF.

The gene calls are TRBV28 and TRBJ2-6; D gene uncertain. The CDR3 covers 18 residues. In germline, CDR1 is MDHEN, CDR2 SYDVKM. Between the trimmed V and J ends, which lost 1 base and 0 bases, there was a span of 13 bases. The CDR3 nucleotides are TGTGCCAGCAGTTTATCGGGTCTCGTAAGCTCTGGGGCCAACGTCCTGACTTTC. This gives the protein CASSLSGLVSSGANVLTF.

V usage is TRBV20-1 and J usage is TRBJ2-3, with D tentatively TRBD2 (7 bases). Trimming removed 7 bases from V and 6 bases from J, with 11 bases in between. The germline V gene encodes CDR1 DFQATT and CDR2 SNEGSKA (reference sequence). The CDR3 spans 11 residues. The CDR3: CSEGGGDTQYF. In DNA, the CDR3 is TGCAGTGAGGGAGGGGGGGATACGCAGTATTTT.

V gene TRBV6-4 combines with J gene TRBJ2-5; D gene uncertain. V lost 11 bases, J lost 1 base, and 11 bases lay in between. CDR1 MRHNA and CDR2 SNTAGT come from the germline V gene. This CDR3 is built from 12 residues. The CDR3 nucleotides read TGTGCCCGGGTCGGCCTCCAAGAGACCCAGTACTTC. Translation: CARVGLQETQYF.

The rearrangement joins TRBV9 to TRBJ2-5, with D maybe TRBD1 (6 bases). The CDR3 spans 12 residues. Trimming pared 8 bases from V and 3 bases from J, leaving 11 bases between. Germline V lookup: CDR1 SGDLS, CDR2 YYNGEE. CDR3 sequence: CASSSGEETQYF. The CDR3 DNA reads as TGTGCCAGTAGCTCAGGGGAAGAGACCCAGTACTTC. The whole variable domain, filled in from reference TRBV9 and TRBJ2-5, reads DSGVTQTPKHLITATGQRVTLRCSPRSGDLSVYWYQQSLDQGLQFLIQYYNGEERAKGNILERFSAQQFPDLHSELNLSSLELGDSALYFCASSSGEETQYFGPGTRLLVL.